These 15 T cell receptor beta chains were sequenced from one sample in a study of regulatory T cells in long-lasting Graves disease. The time point here: newly diagnosed GD, antithyroid drugs for less than 3 months. Isolated PBMC RNA provided the starting material for the TCR library. Arm-PCR of CDR3 regions and iRepertoire HTBI primers were used to build TCR beta libraries. One entry per CDR3 protein results from TCRdb running MiXCR on the multiplex PCR reads. The data contain about 210,000 distinct CDR3 sequences, roughly a fifth of them singletons. These same records also appear under a second study, on T cells in Graves' hyperthyroidism and ophthalmopathy.

The sample here was peripheral blood mononuclear cells (PBMCs), taken at new diagnosis, from a patient treated with antithyroid drugs. The receptors come from a woman aged 25 to 39 with Graves disease.

Many counts were recorded for this clonotype. This chain uses TRBV28 with TRBJ1-3; D is unclear. V lost 4 bases to trimming and J lost 7 bases, with 14 bases between them. Germline CDR1 and CDR2: MDHEN and SYDVKM. This CDR3 spans 14 amino acids. The CDR3 coding sequence is TGTGCCAGCAGTTCCCCCCGCGCGTTTAACACCATATATTTT. Protein sequence: CASSSPRAFNTIYF.

This clonotype was found many times. The chain combines TRBV19 with TRBJ2-4, with D maybe TRBD2 (6 bases). The V end was cut by 5 bases, the J end by 0 bases, with 11 bases between. Germline V CDR1 and CDR2: LNHDA, SQIVND (reference sequence). This CDR3 is built from 15 residues. CDR3: CASSDSGLAKNIQYF. DNA of the CDR3: TGTGCCAGTAGTGATAGCGGACTAGCCAAAAACATTCAGTACTTC.

In this sample, this clonotype turned up many times. The genes are TRBV2 and TRBJ1-1, with a possible D match to TRBD1 (5 bases). V was clipped by 2 bases and J by 0 bases, with 7 bases between them. Germline CDR1 reads SNHLY; CDR2 reads FYNNEI. This CDR3 is built from 14 residues. The CDR3 DNA is TGTGCCAGCAGTGAAAAGGGGATGAACACTGAAGCTTTCTTT. The encoded protein is CASSEKGMNTEAFF. Full variable domain (outside the CDR3, taken from reference TRBV2 and TRBJ1-1): EPEVTQTPSHQVTQMGQEVILRCVPISNHLYFYWYRQILGQKVEFLVSFYNNEISEKSEIFDDQFSVERPDGSNFTLKIRSTKLEDSAMYFCASSEKGMNTEAFFGQGTRLTVV.

This sequence joins TRBV30 and TRBJ2-1; tentatively, D is TRBD2 (6 bases). Germline V gene sequence: CDR1 GTSNPN, CDR2 SVGIG (reference sequence). The length of the CDR3 is 16 residues. Trimming removed 3 bases from V and 0 bases from J, with 15 bases in between. The CDR3 region is CAWSGTLRSSYNEQFF. The CDR3 coding sequence is TGTGCCTGGAGCGGGACTCTTCGGTCCTCCTACAATGAGCAGTTCTTC.

This clonotype showed up many times. V and J are TRBV7-8 and TRBJ1-2; tentative D call: TRBD1 (5 bases). CDR3 size: 12 residues. Trimming removed 0 bases from V and 6 bases from J, with 5 bases in between. Germline CDR1 reads SGHVS; CDR2 reads FQNEAQ. CDR3 in amino acids: CASSLAGHGYTF. In DNA form, the CDR3 reads TGTGCCAGCAGCTTAGCGGGACATGGCTACACCTTC.

This chain links TRBV20-1 with TRBJ2-3; tentatively, D is TRBD2 (6 bases). Germline V gene data show CDR1 as DFQATT and CDR2 as SNEGSKA (reference sequence). Trimming took 1 base from V and 4 from J, leaving 12 bases between them. The CDR3 contains 14 residues. The CDR3 is CSARGSGVADTQYF. CDR3 bases: TGCAGTGCTAGAGGTTCGGGAGTGGCAGATACGCAGTATTTT.

This clonotype showed up many times. The chain recombines TRBV2 with TRBJ2-5; no clear D gene. V lost 8 bases to trimming and J lost 5 bases, with 15 bases between them. This CDR3 spans 13 amino acids. Germline CDR1 is SNHLY and CDR2 is FYNNEI. The CDR3 DNA reads as TGTGCCAGCGGGGAACCGGGTAGGGAGACCCAGTACTTC. This codes for CASGEPGRETQYF.

This clonotype was seen at least ten times. J is TRBJ1-5 and V is TRBV2; TRBD1 is a possible D gene (6 bases). The CDR3 sequence is 15 residues long. Germline values: CDR1 SNHLY, CDR2 FYNNEI. The V end lost 6 bases, the J end lost 2 bases, and 14 bases lay between the germline ends. CDR3 DNA sequence: TGTGCCAGCAGGACTACGGGGGGCGGCAATCAGCCCCAGCATTTT. Its translation is CASRTTGGGNQPQHF. The full variable domain, in which reference TRBV2 and TRBJ1-5 provide the parts outside the CDR3, is EPEVTQTPSHQVTQMGQEVILRCVPISNHLYFYWYRQILGQKVEFLVSFYNNEISEKSEIFDDQFSVERPDGSNFTLKIRSTKLEDSAMYFCASRTTGGGNQPQHFGDGTRLSIL.

The rearrangement joins TRBV7-9 to TRBJ2-7; a weak D match, TRBD2 (5 bases). The V gene's germline CDR1 is SEHNR and CDR2 FQNEAQ (reference sequence). Trimming left V 4 bases short and J 5 bases short, with 15 bases between. This CDR3 comprises 14 residues. Written as DNA, the CDR3 is TGTGCCAGCAGCTCTAGCCGGGTGCCCCACGAGCAGTACTTC. As protein: CASSSSRVPHEQYF.

The sample holds a few counts of this clonotype. Likely a read error: the CDR3 ends without its conserved phenylalanine or tryptophan. The J gene is TRBJ2-7, the V gene TRBV12-5; perhaps TRBD1 as D (6 bases). The germline V gene has CDR1 LGHNT and CDR2 FRNRAP. V was pared by 2 bases and J by 4 bases, with 12 bases between. CDR3 length: 14 residues. The CDR3 loop reads CASGLNNREYEQYL. The CDR3 DNA sequence: TGTGCTAGTGGTTTGAACAACAGGGAGTACGAGCAGTACCTC.

The rearrangement uses TRBV12-3 or TRBV12-4 and TRBJ2-5, with D possibly TRBD2 on 7 matching bases. Trimming took off 6 bases at V and 4 bases at J, with 18 bases between the two ends. The CDR3 extends over 15 amino acids. The CDR3 DNA follows: TGTGCCAGCAGCCCTGTAGGGGGGGCCCCAGAGACCCAGTACTTC. Protein sequence: CASSPVGGAPETQYF.

The CDR3 loop reads CASSEFGDRVSEQYF. DNA for the CDR3: TGTGCCAGCAGTGAATTCGGGGACAGGGTAAGCGAGCAGTACTTC. The genes are TRBV6-2 or TRBV6-3 and TRBJ2-7, with 9 bases identical to TRBD1. The J segment lost 6 bases and the V segment lost 5 bases, leaving 11 bases of the junction unmatched. Germline CDR1 MNHEY, CDR2 SVGEGT. This CDR3 region has 15 residues.

This clonotype occurred a few times. A much larger clone lies one base from this, so it may be a read error. This rearrangement joins TRBV27 to TRBJ2-5; D unresolved. Trimming shortened V by 3 bases and J by 2 bases, and 13 bases separated the two germline ends. CDR1 is MNHEY, CDR2 SMNVEV, per germline (reference sequence). The CDR3 covers 15 residues. CDR3 nucleotides: TGTGCCAGCAGTTTGGGTTGTACCAAACAAGAGACCCAGTACTTC. Its translation: CASSLGCTKQETQYF.

This clonotype has a count of ten or more. The chain couples TRBV7-3 to TRBJ2-1; no reliable D call. V was clipped by 10 bases and J by 5 bases, with 9 bases between them. CDR3 length equals 11 residues. Germline values: CDR1 SGHTA, CDR2 FQGTGA. CDR3 sequence reads: CATAKDNEQFF. CDR3 sequence (DNA): TGTGCCACCGCAAAGGACAATGAGCAGTTCTTC.

On this clonotype itself: Germline is not matched at one junction end, which may reflect a read error. V and J are TRBV28 and TRBJ1-1, with no clear D. There are 11 residues in the CDR3. CDR1 is MDHEN and CDR2 is SYDVKM in the germline V gene. CDR3 DNA sequence: TGTGCCAGCCTTGAGAACACTGAAGCTCTCTTT. Translating gives CASLENTEALF.